This TCR beta chain was obtained from a study of Graves' ophthalmopathy and Graves' hyperthyroidism (dated by TCRdb to between 2018 and 2020). About the full investigation: Peripheral blood was collected at initial diagnosis, prior to any treatment. In roughly 6 hyperthyroidism patients, T-cell repertoires of thyroid tissue and blood were compared. Following sampling, methimazole starting at 30 mg daily was administered to hyperthyroidism patients, and high-dose intravenous methylprednisolone was administered to ophthalmopathy patients. For independent validation, a separate cohort was made up of around 19 hyperthyroidism patients plus 17 patients who later progressed from hyperthyroidism to ophthalmopathy. A discovery set of 100 patients (43 ophthalmopathy, fewer than 60 stable hyperthyroidism) was enrolled to explore V-J signatures distinguishing ophthalmopathy from hyperthyroidism. TCR beta repertoire signatures were used to distinguish Graves' ophthalmopathy from Graves' hyperthyroidism and to predict progression to ophthalmopathy. In total, around 140 blood samples were TCR-sequenced: 40 to 45 ophthalmopathy, some 72 hyperthyroidism and 17 hyperthyroidism-to-ophthalmopathy patients.

Patients with ophthalmopathy had moderately to severely active disease, with a Clinical Activity Score of 3 or more, a NOSPECS grade of 4 or more, and a disease duration of less than 3 months. Anyone with other autoimmune diseases, uncontrolled infections, pregnancy or lactation was excluded from the study. Diagnosis was based on clinical symptoms, serum thyroxine, TRAb, thyroid ultrasound and orbital computed tomography. Using Ficoll-Paque density gradient centrifugation, PBMCs were isolated from roughly 9.2 ml of fresh peripheral blood. Total RNA was extracted with Trizol reagent and quality-checked on an Agilent 2100 Bioanalyzer. V is shortened by 8 bases, J by 0 bases, and the region joining them spans 10 bases. Sequences SEHNR (CDR1) and FQNEAQ (CDR2) are obtained from the germline V gene (reference sequence). Inclusive of the bounding cysteine and phenylalanine, the CDR3 is 14 residues long. Only the CDR3 portion is preserved as DNA: 42 bases, with reading frame beginning at the first base.

Findings and caveats that apply to the study as a whole: No statistical method was used to set the sample size in advance, and the investigators knew which group each participant was assigned to. The 13-signature model separated ophthalmopathy from stable hyperthyroidism with approximately 88% sensitivity and approximately 81% specificity in cross-validation, and 80%/75% in the test set. In validation, the model predicted ophthalmopathy progression with about 71% sensitivity and approximately 72% specificity; roughly 12 predicted patients were CT-confirmed with GO in a median of around 6 months. Most expanded thyroid clonotypes with frequency above 0.001 were also detected in blood, suggesting blood repertoires may reflect the thyroid immune response.

TCR beta CDR3 regions were amplified from RNA transcripts for repertoire sequencing. A first-round RT-PCR used HTBI primers with the Qiagen OneStep RT-PCR kit, followed by a second-round multiplex PCR, size selection and purification. Libraries were sequenced on an Illumina HiSeq2000 using paired-end 100 bp reads. Per the authors' processing: SOAPnuke was used to process the reads, throwing out any read that had adapters, had uncalled bases, had a mean Phred below 15, or lacked an exact constant-primer or identifier match. COPE v1.2.5 was used to merge high-quality paired reads. Clonotypes were defined as unique nucleotide sequences and were aligned to IMGT TRB V, D and J references using MiTCR v1.1. The analysis was limited to V-J combinations with a frequency above 0.0001, which together covered about 99% of repertoires. For each V-J combination, a TCR clonal expansion and chaos score was defined as F50 clonal expansion divided by the chaos observed in the TCRdist matrix. Features were reduced by Welch's t-statistics and random forest to over 10 V-J combinations, which fed a naive Bayes classifier. Thyroid-blood repertoire similarity was quantified with the Morisita-Horn index. TCRdb's own reprocessing of the public reads used fastp at Q25 and MiXCR and kept productive beta chains. Rows with a matching CDR3 protein are joined into one entry that keeps the most common DNA and genes. TCRdb's processing, not the study's, gives the V and J calls here. For this sample the table gives hundreds of thousands of distinct CDR3 sequences, of which around 40% were detected only once. The ten top clones hold roughly 46% of the sample.

This clonotype was counted between two and nine times. Its antigen is not yet known. Per-base qualities were not stored, and no clone one base away is much larger. The sequence links TRBV7-9 to TRBJ2-2, with the D gene not clear enough to name. This clonotype originated in an adult man with Graves' ophthalmopathy. Sequencing input: peripheral blood. CDR3 loop: CASAEAPNTGELFF. Read as DNA, the sequence is TGTGCCAGCGCTGAGGCACCGAACACCGGGGAGCTGTTTTTT.